The clone carrying this T cell receptor (beta chain) was counted a few times. What it recognizes is unknown. With 60 Vbeta and 13 Jbeta primers, the PCR was carried out. Using immunoSEQ multiplex PCR, the repertoire was profiled, and TCRdb retains in-frame clones only, with some absent. The table includes roughly 100,000 clones, 64% detected once. This sample was taken from a study of cytomegalovirus exposure and HLA in healthy donors. Study-wide results and limits: Association of a missense DCLRE1C variant with TCR beta V- and J-gene trimming was reported in a later analysis. A previous analysis found most TCR beta V segments productive roughly 90% or roughly 30% of the time. Later work found most CMV-associated TCR beta chains apparently HLA-restricted.

This TCR was recovered from a man between 60 and 75 years old in good health and CMV-seronegative. The sample comprised PBMCs.

The DNA of the CDR3 is TGTGCCAGCACCTTTCCTGACAGGAACACTGAAGCTTTCTTT. Translated: CASTFPDRNTEAFF. V gene TRBV28 combines with J gene TRBJ1-1, with D possibly being TRBD1 (5 bases). From germline, CDR1 is MDHEN and CDR2 SYDVKM. The CDR3 sequence is 14 residues long. Trimming took off 7 bases at V and 1 base at J, with 13 bases between the two ends.